These 20 T cell receptor beta chains were sequenced from one sample in a study of T cells in localized non-small cell lung cancer. Libraries were prepared by immunoSEQ multiplex PCR; TCRdb keeps only in-frame clonotypes and omits some of them. The sample records about 29,000 clones, 80% to 90% being singletons. The starting material was peripheral blood, obtained before any cancer treatment. These receptors were obtained from a woman between 40 and 69 years old with stage I lung adenocarcinoma.

The chain links TRBV21-1 to TRBJ2-1; the D call in the table, TRBD1, was not verified against the DNA. TRBV21-1 is a pseudogene segment. The CDR3 has 14 amino acids. CDR3 nucleotides: TGTGCCAGCAGCTCCCACAGGGACTACAATGAGCAGTTCTTC. This sequence encodes CASSSHRDYNEQFF.

The V and J genes are TRBV6-5 and TRBJ2-2, with a possible D match to TRBD2 (6 bases). The V and J ends lost 8 bases and 7 bases respectively, with 8 bases between them. CDR3 length equals 11 residues. The germline gives CDR1 MNHEY, CDR2 SVGAGI. CDR3 sequence reads: CASQGGGELFF. The CDR3 DNA is TGTGCCAGCCAGGGAGGCGGGGAGCTGTTTTTT.

The V gene is TRBV6-6, the J gene TRBJ2-7; 8 bases align to TRBD2. This CDR3 is 15 amino acids long. CDR1 is MNHNY and CDR2 is SVGAGI in the germline V gene (reference sequence). Trimming removed 4 bases from V and 3 bases from J; junction bases left unmatched: 8. CDR3 loop: CASSLNSGAHYEQYF. In nucleotides, the CDR3 is TGTGCCAGCAGTTTGAATAGCGGGGCTCACTACGAGCAGTACTTC.

The chain joins TRBV5-6 to TRBJ2-1; 8 bases agree with TRBD1. The germline V gene has CDR1 SGHDT and CDR2 YYEEEE. V shed 2 bases, J shed 5 bases, and the junction held 6 bases outside the gene matches. This CDR3 is built from 15 residues. The CDR3 loop reads CASSFLDRENNEQFF. As DNA, the CDR3 is TGTGCCAGCAGCTTCTTGGACAGGGAAAACAATGAGCAGTTCTTC.

This rearrangement joins TRBV6-1 to TRBJ1-1; D unresolved. The CDR3 sequence is 12 residues long. Germline assignment: CDR1 MNHNS and CDR2 SASEGT. Trimming removed 5 bases at V and 1 base at J, with 5 bases between. CDR3 sequence reads: CASSFKNTEAFF. The CDR3, as DNA: TGTGCCAGCAGTTTTAAGAACACTGAAGCTTTCTTT.

This rearrangement joins TRBV28 to TRBJ2-5, with no clear D. Between the trimmed V and J ends, which lost 9 bases and 1 base, there was a span of 12 bases. The CDR3 has 13 residues. CDR1 and CDR2 (germline): MDHEN, SYDVKM. CDR3 amino acids: CASHRASQETQYF. For the CDR3, the DNA is TGTGCCAGTCACCGGGCCTCCCAAGAGACCCAGTACTTC.

This sequence joins TRBV7-6 and TRBJ2-2; no clear D gene. The CDR3 has 14 amino acids. V gave up 1 base and J gave up 1 base, with 4 bases separating them. From germline, CDR1 is SGHVS and CDR2 FNYEAQ. This CDR3 is CASSLGQNTGELFF. DNA of the CDR3: TGTGCCAGCAGCTTAGGACAGAACACCGGGGAGCTGTTTTTT.

This sequence joins TRBV7-3 and TRBJ1-4; 8 bases align to TRBD1. The CDR3 runs to 13 residues. V shed 5 bases and J 11 bases; nucleotides not matched to a gene: 7. Per the germline V gene, CDR1 is SGHTA and CDR2 is FQGTGA. CDR3 sequence reads: CASSPYTGGKLFF. CDR3 nucleotide sequence: TGTGCCAGCAGCCCATACACAGGGGGGAAACTGTTTTTT.

V gene TRBV27 combines with J gene TRBJ2-5; D is unresolved. This CDR3 comprises 13 residues. V lost 4 bases, J lost 1 base, and 7 bases lay in between. Germline V gene lookup returns CDR1 MNHEY and CDR2 SMNVEV (reference sequence). CDR3 sequence: CASSSTIQETQYF. The CDR3 DNA is TGTGCCAGCAGTTCCACGATCCAAGAGACCCAGTACTTC.

The rearrangement joins TRBV7-2 to TRBJ1-5, with D possibly matching TRBD1 (6 bases). The V end lost 5 bases, the J end lost 10 bases, and 15 bases lay between the germline ends. The CDR3 spans 13 residues. Germline V lookup: CDR1 SGHTA, CDR2 FQGNSA. The CDR3 region is CASSPRGAIPQHF. The CDR3 coding sequence is TGTGCCAGCAGCCCCCGGGGGGCTATACCCCAGCATTTT.

The chain employs TRBV2 and TRBJ1-4, with D unresolved. V was clipped by 8 bases and J by 0 bases, with 13 bases between them. The CDR3 is made up of 15 amino acids. Germline values: CDR1 SNHLY, CDR2 FYNNEI. CDR3 nucleotides: TGTGCCAGCGCACACCGTACAGCAACTAATGAAAAACTGTTTTTT. It is translated as CASAHRTATNEKLFF.

The chain has TRBV4-1 and TRBJ2-7; D unresolved. Germline CDR1 and CDR2: MGHRA and YSYEKL. CDR3 length equals 15 residues. Trimming stripped 2 bases from V and 2 bases from J, with 13 bases between. The CDR3 sequence: CASSQNRAEAYEQYF. The CDR3 bases are TGCGCCAGCAGCCAAAACAGAGCCGAAGCCTACGAGCAGTACTTC.

J is TRBJ1-4 and V is TRBV7-3; D unresolved. CDR3 length: 15 residues. V dropped 6 bases and J dropped 7 bases, with 18 bases sitting between them. Germline assignment: CDR1 SGHTA and CDR2 FQGTGA. The CDR3 nucleotides are TGTGCCAGCAGTATCGATTCGTCAGAGGCTGAAAAACTGTTTTTT. This sequence encodes CASSIDSSEAEKLFF.

The chain employs TRBV18 and TRBJ1-5; D is undetermined. This CDR3 region has 14 residues. V was shortened by 3 bases and J by 2 bases, with 8 bases between the two germline ends. Germline V gene data show CDR1 as KGHSH and CDR2 as LQKENI. CDR3 sequence (DNA): TGTGCCAGCTCACCGATCACGGGCAATCAGCCCCAGCATTTT. Translating gives CASSPITGNQPQHF.

The chain is built from TRBV5-6 and TRBJ1-5; D gene ambiguous. V was shortened by 0 bases and J by 2 bases, with 6 bases between the two germline ends. This CDR3 spans 14 amino acids. Germline-derived CDR1 and CDR2 are SGHDT and YYEEEE. The CDR3 DNA is TGTGCCAGCAGCTTGGCGGCAGGCAATCAGCCCCAGCATTTT. Its protein product is CASSLAAGNQPQHF.

The gene calls are TRBV9 and TRBJ2-7; 9 nucleotides line up with TRBD1. V dropped 3 bases and J dropped 6; count of bases not matched to a gene: 1. Germline V gene sequence: CDR1 SGDLS, CDR2 YYNGEE. The CDR3 has 12 amino acids. The CDR3 bases are TGTGCCAGCAGCGGGGACAGGGCCGAGCAGTACTTC. It codes for CASSGDRAEQYF. Drawing the rest from reference TRBV9 and TRBJ2-7, the complete variable domain is DSGVTQTPKHLITATGQRVTLRCSPRSGDLSVYWYQQSLDQGLQFLIQYYNGEERAKGNILERFSAQQFPDLHSELNLSSLELGDSALYFCASSGDRAEQYFGPGTRLTVT.

This clone appeared a single time. This sequence joins TRBV7-2 and TRBJ1-5; a weak D match, TRBD1 (5 bases). CDR1 is SGHTA, CDR2 FQGNSA, per germline. The V end was cut by 0 bases, the J end by 2 bases, with 11 bases between. The CDR3 consists of 16 residues. This chain's CDR3 is CASSLAGGSGNQPQHF. The CDR3 DNA reads as TGTGCCAGCAGCTTAGCTGGGGGATCGGGCAATCAGCCCCAGCATTTT.

The chain recombines TRBV5-1 with TRBJ1-1, with unresolved D. The CDR3 has 14 residues. Germline V CDR1 and CDR2: SGHRS, YFSETQ. V lost 2 bases to trimming and J lost 1 base, with 9 bases between them. CDR3 sequence (DNA): TGCGCCAGCAGCTTACCGGCATGGAACACTGAAGCTTTCTTT. Translated: CASSLPAWNTEAFF.

The chain employs TRBV4-1 and TRBJ1-1, with D maybe TRBD1 (5 bases). CDR1 is MGHRA and CDR2 is YSYEKL in the germline V gene. The V end lost 3 bases, the J end lost 6 bases, and 11 bases lay between the germline ends. This CDR3 contains 13 residues. CDR3 protein: CASSQTRGPEAFF. CDR3 sequence (DNA): TGCGCCAGCAGCCAGACCCGGGGACCTGAAGCTTTCTTT.

The chain carries TRBV30 and TRBJ1-4, with D perhaps TRBD1 (5 bases). There are 16 residues in the CDR3. V lost 0 bases to trimming and J lost 0 bases, with 11 bases between them. The germline CDR1 and CDR2 sequences are GTSNPN and SVGIG (reference sequence). This chain's CDR3 is CAWSVRGSPTNEKLFF. CDR3 DNA: TGTGCCTGGAGTGTACGGGGCAGTCCAACTAATGAAAAACTGTTTTTT.